One and the same sample provided the 5 T cell receptor beta chains below, sequenced in a study of CD8 T cells in Susac syndrome. RNA in amounts of roughly 0.5 to 1 ug was reverse transcribed with random hexamers. Via MiXCR, TCRdb re-called the immunoSEQ multiplex PCR reads, giving one row per CDR3 protein. The data show 150,000 to 200,000 distinct CDR3 sequences, roughly 92% seen once. The specimen was CD4+ T cells from PBMCs. The receptors derive from a human donor with multiple sclerosis.

V is TRBV29-1 and J is TRBJ1-4; perhaps TRBD1 as D (6 bases). V was shortened by 7 bases and J by 3 bases, with 9 bases between the two germline ends. This CDR3 spans 12 amino acids. CDR1 SQVTM and CDR2 ANQGSEA come from the germline V gene. CDR3 DNA sequence: TGCAGCGCACAGGGAGCTAATGAAAAACTGTTTTTT. This gives the protein CSAQGANEKLFF.

The rearrangement uses TRBV28 and TRBJ2-5, with 9 nucleotides matching TRBD1. Germline assignment: CDR1 MDHEN and CDR2 SYDVKM. The ends lost 5 bases at V and 6 bases at J; junction bases unmatched: 7. The CDR3 sequence is 14 residues long. In DNA form, the CDR3 reads TGTGCCAGCAGTCCCCAGACAGGGGGGCAGACCCAGTACTTC. Translated, it gives CASSPQTGGQTQYF.

J is TRBJ2-7 and V is TRBV19, with TRBD1 identical over 7 bases. CDR3 size: 14 residues. V gave up 6 bases and J gave up 3 bases; unmatched junction bases: 8. CDR1 LNHDA and CDR2 SQIVND come from the germline V gene (reference sequence). The CDR3 sequence is CASSNTGQLYEQYF. In DNA form, the CDR3 reads TGTGCCAGTAGCAACACGGGACAGCTCTACGAGCAGTACTTC.

The CDR3 DNA reads as TGTGCCAGTCGAGGGGGGGGCGCCGCCAATCAGCCCCAGCATTTT. Protein product: CASRGGGAANQPQHF. J is TRBJ1-5 and V is TRBV19; perhaps TRBD1 as D (6 bases). Per the germline V gene, CDR1 is LNHDA and CDR2 is SQIVND (reference sequence). The CDR3 is made up of 15 amino acids. Trimming pared 8 bases from V and 3 bases from J, leaving 17 bases between.

The chain couples TRBV19 to TRBJ2-1, with D possibly matching TRBD2 (6 bases). CDR3 size: 13 residues. Trimming left V 4 bases short and J 9 bases short, with 13 bases between. Germline V gene data show CDR1 as LNHDA and CDR2 as SQIVND (reference sequence). CDR3 coding DNA: TGTGCCAGTAGTAGGGCTACTAGCATTGAGCAGTTCTTC. Its translation is CASSRATSIEQFF.